The TCR beta chain under discussion was sequenced for a study of cytomegalovirus exposure and HLA in healthy donors. Primers included in the PCR were 60 Vbeta and 13 Jbeta primers. The protocol was immunoSEQ multiplex PCR, while the TCRdb copy is restricted to in-frame clones and leaves out a portion. The data show under 150,000 clones, around 82% seen once. From germline, CDR1 is SGHNT and CDR2 YENEEA. Trimming left V 1 base short and J 0 bases short, with 9 bases between. The CDR3 has 15 amino acids. The sequence came from a woman aged 25 to 45 in good health and CMV-seropositive. This chain links TRBV11-3 with TRBJ1-2; D unclear. Specimen: PBMCs. The CDR3 region is CASSLGAAANYGYTF. In nucleotides, the CDR3 is TGTGCCAGCAGCTTAGGGGCAGCAGCTAACTATGGCTACACCTTC.